This record concerns one TCR beta chain sequence. No cognate antigen has been identified for it. The sample holds no much larger clone one base away, and base qualities are not on file. V drops 3 bases and J drops 4 bases, leaving 10 bases in between. The CDR3 has 13 amino acids, counting the end cysteine and phenylalanine. Solely the CDR3 DNA is kept, with 39 bases framed from the first base. CDR1 and CDR2 (SGHRS, YFSETQ) derive from the germline V gene. Each donor gave one peripheral blood draw, roughly 110 mL on average, collected into heparinised tubes. A BD FACSAria II and a panel including CD45RO, CCR7, CD25, CD127, CD95 and CD27 were used to sort naive, central memory, regulatory and stem cell-like memory CD4+ T cells. Every sorted population had a purity above 98%. PBMCs were isolated right away by Lymphoprep density gradient centrifugation and were stained directly, without culture. Samples were stained and sorted in pairs, with one healthy donor and one patient per experiment, so that batch effects were minimized.

The High Capacity cDNA Reverse Transcription Kit was used to reverse transcribe all of the isolated RNA, meaning that expressed TCRB transcripts were what got sequenced. Deep immunoSEQ sequencing was applied to naive, central memory and regulatory T cell samples, giving an average of approximately 3.8 million total reads per sample. Sorted cells were lysed in RLT buffer and RNA was extracted with DNase-treated RNeasy Micro or Mini kits, depending on cell number. To prevent cross-contamination, every cell subset was processed on its own, while patient and healthy donor samples were processed together. The immunoSEQ multiplex PCR was used to amplify TCRB sequences from cDNA, generating 87-bp fragments that spanned the CDR3 region. Amplicons were sequenced on the Illumina HiSeq platform. The source study handled its data this way. PCR bias was corrected computationally using synthetic template baselines, and reads within Hamming distance 2 were collapsed, with unmergeable singletons discarded. By aligning reads against IMGT, V, D and J genes, CDR3 length, and insertions or deletions at six rearrangement sites were assigned. Within each subset, clonotype counts were normalized to sorted cell number, and only after that were true diversity and Gini coefficients computed with the tcR R package. Repertoire sharing was quantified using the overlap coefficient calculated on TCRB nucleotide sequences. As a proxy for the pre-selection repertoire, out-of-frame TCRB sequences from naive cells were analyzed. The immuneACCESS repertoire file appears here via TCRdb, limited to in-frame rearrangements. These files lack a portion of the clones; in checked studies, under half of the deficit traces to unresolved V genes, and the cause of the others is not known. D and trimming were read from the DNA, whereas the V and J calls and clone size are those reported in that table. The sample table lists 600,000 or so clones, 11% to 15% of them with a count of one. In total, the top ten clones hold 0.035% to 0.045% of the sample.

The source of the sample is a study of beta chain features in type 1 diabetes (dated by TCRdb to 2017 to 2018). For context, the study as a whole: Mean age, gender distribution, total cell number and subset yield were not different between patients and healthy donors. Across all samples, around 99 million sorted cells were examined, and cell number per subset correlated strongly with RNA yield. The study compared the TCRB repertoires of sorted circulating CD4+ T cell subsets in recently diagnosed type 1 diabetes patients with those in matched healthy donors. Naive and central memory subsets were obtained from all 30 or so donors, but regulatory and stem cell-like memory subsets were isolated from only 8 patients and 8 healthy donors. What the work shows at the level of the full study, not this receptor alone: PCR might favor shorter templates, but patient and control samples were amplified and corrected together, so any skew would affect both groups equally. Type 1 diabetes patients showed a moderate but significant shortening of TCRB CDR3 length in all four CD4+ subsets. Because cDNA rather than genomic DNA was sequenced, highly expressing activated cells could have been over-represented, although no difference in activation and CD3 levels was found between groups. Only small numbers of individuals were included in the HLA sub-analyses, which left unresolved whether HLA type had any influence on TCRB rearrangement. Naive, central memory and regulatory TCRB repertoires appeared to be more similar among patients than among healthy donors. At VDJ recombination sites, patients with type 1 diabetes made fewer insertions and deleted more nucleotides, a pattern implying thymic rearrangement abnormalities.

This sequence was found in a man aged 18 to 30 with type 1 diabetes. Sequenced sample: naive CD4+ T cells from blood. The sample's cell subset or site label is to be understood as: true naive CD4+ T cells. The receptor chain draws on TRBV5-1 and TRBJ1-1; a tentative D match to TRBD1 spans 6 bases. The nucleotide sequence is given as TGCGCCAGCAGCTCAACAGGGTCCACTGAAGCTTTCTTT. It is translated as CASSSTGSTEAFF. Outside the CDR3, residues come from the reference TRBV5-1 and TRBJ1-1 proteins, so the full variable domain is: KAGVTQTPRYLIKTRGQQVTLSCSPISGHRSVSWYQQTPGQGLQFLFEYFSETQRNKGNFPGRFSGRQFSNSRSEMNVSTLELGDSALYLCASSSTGSTEAFFGQGTRLTVV.